Presented here are 5 T cell receptor beta chains from one specimen sequenced in a study of T cell responses to AZD1222 COVID-19 vaccine. The protocol was immunoSEQ multiplex PCR, while the TCRdb copy is restricted to in-frame clones and leaves out a portion. Among about 170,000 clones listed, just under 95% were seen once. Sequencing used peripheral blood, obtained on day 0 of AZD1222 vaccination. These receptors all come from an adult in good health.

The chain employs TRBV5-5 and TRBJ2-2; a possible D gene is TRBD2 (6 bases). Germline V CDR1 and CDR2: SGHKS, YYEKEE (reference sequence). The CDR3 has 14 residues. Between the trimmed V and J ends, which lost 6 bases and 4 bases, there was a span of 13 bases. The CDR3 coding sequence is TGTGCCAGCACCGACCCCGGGGGCACCGGGGAGCTGTTTTTT. This gives the protein CASTDPGGTGELFF.

The chain joins TRBV12-5 to TRBJ1-1, with a possible D match to TRBD1 (5 bases). Germline-derived CDR1 and CDR2 are LGHNT and FRNRAP. With 0 bases removed from V and 0 bases from J, the gap between germline ends came to 17 bases. CDR3 length equals 18 residues. CDR3 sequence: CASGLVPGTLSVNTEAFF. The CDR3, as DNA: TGTGCTAGTGGTTTGGTACCGGGGACCCTAAGCGTGAACACTGAAGCTTTCTTT.

V gene TRBV5-1 combines with J gene TRBJ1-3; D is unclear. This CDR3 spans 14 amino acids. V was shortened by 0 bases and J by 3 bases, with 7 bases between the two germline ends. Germline V gives CDR1 SGHRS, CDR2 YFSETQ. The CDR3 DNA sequence: TGCGCCAGCAGCTTGGCGACGGATGGAAACACCATATATTTT. It is translated as CASSLATDGNTIYF.

V is TRBV5-5 and J is TRBJ1-3, with a tentative D call TRBD1 (6 bases). The CDR3 covers 17 residues. Trimming removed 6 bases at V and 0 bases at J, with 19 bases between. Germline V lookup: CDR1 SGHKS, CDR2 YYEKEE (reference sequence). CDR3 DNA: TGTGCCAGCACCAAGGCGGGGGCAAGGAGCTCTGGAAACACCATATATTTT. Translation gives CASTKAGARSSGNTIYF.

The chain is built from TRBV11-2 and TRBJ2-3; D perhaps matches TRBD2 (5 bases). CDR3 length: 14 residues. Per the germline V gene, CDR1 is SGHAT and CDR2 is FQNNGV. V was trimmed by 1 base and J by 6 bases, leaving 11 bases between them. CDR3 region: CASSLVVPGDTQYF. In nucleotides, the CDR3 is TGTGCCAGCAGCTTAGTGGTGCCGGGGGATACGCAGTATTTT.